These 32 T cell receptor beta chains share one sample of origin, sequenced in a study of CD8+CD57+ T cells in acquired aplastic anemia. TCR beta VDJ and CDR3 were profiled, and genomic DNA was the template. MiXCR was run by TCRdb on the reads, yielding one entry per CDR3 protein. This sample has approximately 95,000 distinct CDR3 sequences, with roughly two thirds found just once. Sequencing was done on patients that had shown CD8+CD57+ cell expansion by flow cytometry. The sequenced sample consisted of sorted CD4+, CD8+, or CD8+CD57+ T cells (not recorded which) from PBMCs. These receptors all come from a human donor with aplastic anemia.

V is TRBV29-1 and J is TRBJ1-1, with 9 nucleotides matching TRBD1. The CDR3 loop spans 13 amino acids. In germline, CDR1 is SQVTM, CDR2 ANQGSEA. The trim removed 6 bases at V and 2 bases at J, leaving 4 bases unmatched. The CDR3 nucleotides are TGCAGCGTCCGACAGGGGGGAAACACTGAAGCTTTCTTT. It specifies CSVRQGGNTEAFF.

Concerning this clonotype itself: Its ends do not fully match the called genes, so a read error is possible. The rearrangement joins TRBV11-3 to TRBJ2-2, with D tentatively TRBD2 (5 bases). The germline CDR1 and CDR2 sequences are SGHNT and YENEEA. This CDR3 has 12 residues. The CDR3 DNA sequence: TGTGCCAGCAGCTTTATGGCCGGGGAGCTGGTTTTT. It translates to CASSFMAGELVF.

V and J are TRBV19 and TRBJ2-7, with D possibly being TRBD2 (6 bases). Looked up from germline, CDR1 is LNHDA and CDR2 is SQIVND (reference sequence). This CDR3 is 15 amino acids long. V was clipped by 3 bases and J by 5 bases, with 17 bases between them. CDR3 nucleotides: TGTGCCAGTAGTATCGGAGGGACCATCGGCCACGAGCAGTACTTC. Translating gives CASSIGGTIGHEQYF.

The CDR3 sequence: CASGGGHNEQFF. The CDR3 nucleotides read TGTGCCAGCGGGGGGGGGCACAATGAGCAGTTCTTC. V and J are TRBV7-9 and TRBJ2-1, with D maybe TRBD2 (7 bases). The CDR3 has 12 amino acids. Trimming cost V 8 bases and J 5 bases, with 10 bases left between them. From germline, CDR1 is SEHNR and CDR2 FQNEAQ (reference sequence).

The rearrangement uses TRBV6-4 and TRBJ2-3, with a tentative D call TRBD2 (7 bases). This CDR3 is 11 amino acids long. V gave up 10 bases and J gave up 9 bases, with 14 bases separating them. The germline CDR1 and CDR2 sequences are MRHNA and SNTAGT. DNA of the CDR3: TGTGCCACCATGGGGGGGGCGACGCAGTATTTT. Amino acid sequence: CATMGGATQYF.

About this clonotype itself: Germline and junction disagree at one end, which may indicate a read error. J is TRBJ2-2 and V is TRBV24-1; the D gene is possibly TRBD2 (6 bases). Germline values: CDR1 KGHDR, CDR2 SFDVKD. The CDR3 contains 13 residues. In DNA, the CDR3 is TGTGCCACCAGTGATCCCTTCTACGGGGGGCTGTTTTTT. Translated, it gives CATSDPFYGGLFF.

The rearrangement uses TRBV20-1 and TRBJ2-7; D is undetermined. Per germline, CDR1 DFQATT and CDR2 SNEGSKA (reference sequence). The CDR3 spans 13 residues. The germline V and J ends were trimmed by 2 bases and 3 bases, with 11 bases remaining between them. The CDR3 nucleotides read TGCAGTGCTAGATTGAGCTATAGCTACGAGCAGTACTTC. Protein sequence: CSARLSYSYEQYF.

The chain combines TRBV29-1 with TRBJ2-6; D unclear. Trimming took 2 bases from V and 3 from J, leaving 8 bases between them. There are 14 residues in the CDR3. Per germline, CDR1 SQVTM and CDR2 ANQGSEA. The DNA for the CDR3 is TGCAGCGTTGAACTCACAGTTGGGGCCAACGTCCTGACTTTC. This encodes CSVELTVGANVLTF.

The table lists this clonotype with many counts. The chain recombines TRBV11-2 with TRBJ2-3; 9 nucleotides line up with TRBD2. After removal of 0 bases from V and 4 bases from J, the junction contained 11 bases not matched to a gene. The CDR3 is 18 amino acids. CDR1 is SGHAT and CDR2 is FQNNGV in the germline V gene. In DNA form, the CDR3 reads TGTGCCAGCAGCTTAGATAGGAGGGCGGGGGGGCAGGCAGATACGCAGTATTTT. It is translated as CASSLDRRAGGQADTQYF.

The chain is built from TRBV27 and TRBJ1-2; 7 bases line up with TRBD1. The V gene's germline CDR1 is MNHEY and CDR2 SMNVEV (reference sequence). V was clipped by 5 bases and J by 6 bases; unmatched bases: 9. The CDR3 spans 14 residues. The CDR3 protein is CASSPQDRVDGYTF. The CDR3 DNA follows: TGTGCCAGCAGTCCACAAGACAGGGTTGATGGCTACACCTTC.

The chain has TRBV10-3 and TRBJ2-2; TRBD1 agrees at 9 bases. CDR3 length: 16 residues. V lost 0 bases and J lost 4; bases outside the gene matches: 3. Germline loops: CDR1 ENHRY, CDR2 SYGVKD. The CDR3 loop reads CAISESGQGVTGELFF. As DNA, the CDR3 is TGTGCCATCAGTGAGTCGGGACAGGGAGTCACCGGGGAGCTGTTTTTT.

This chain joins TRBV20-1 and TRBJ2-5; no definite D call. Germline CDR1 reads DFQATT; CDR2 reads SNEGSKA (reference sequence). Trimming removed 4 bases from V and 3 bases from J, with 9 bases in between. The CDR3 consists of 12 residues. CDR3 nucleotides: TGCAGTGCTAAGACCGGTGAAGAGACCCAGTACTTC. Amino acids: CSAKTGEETQYF.

The chain links TRBV10-3 to TRBJ2-3; 11 positions agree with TRBD2. Germline V gene data show CDR1 as ENHRY and CDR2 as SYGVKD. Trimming took 10 bases from V and 4 from J; bases not matched to a gene: 13. The CDR3 sequence is 16 residues long. As DNA, the CDR3 is TGTGCCACATCGAGGGATAGCGGGGGGGCCCCAGATACGCAGTATTTT. Protein sequence: CATSRDSGGAPDTQYF.

This rearrangement joins TRBV7-2 to TRBJ2-7; perhaps D is TRBD1 or TRBD2 (6 bases each). There are 11 residues in the CDR3. Looked up from germline, CDR1 is SGHTA and CDR2 is FQGNSA. V lost 5 bases to trimming and J lost 9 bases, with 11 bases between them. CDR3 sequence (DNA): TGTGCCAGCAGCCTACCGGGGGCGCAGTACTTC. This sequence encodes CASSLPGAQYF.

This clonotype was picked up many times. The chain carries TRBV6-1 and TRBJ1-6; D is unresolved. Germline V lookup: CDR1 MNHNS, CDR2 SASEGT. This CDR3 is built from 18 residues. V lost 0 bases and J lost 9, with 21 bases in between. CDR3 sequence (DNA): TGTGCCAGCAGTGAAGCGATTCCGGAACAAGCTTGGCGTTCACCCCTCCACTTT. Translation: CASSEAIPEQAWRSPLHF.

The chain recombines TRBV25-1 with TRBJ1-1; TRBD1 agrees at 10 bases. CDR1 is MGHDK, CDR2 SYGVNS, per germline. The V gene end was trimmed by 6 bases and the J gene end by 4 bases; junction bases not matched to a gene: 8. The CDR3 runs 15 residues. The CDR3 loop reads CASSPQTGGGTEAFF. The CDR3 DNA is TGTGCCAGCAGCCCCCAGACAGGGGGCGGCACTGAAGCTTTCTTT.

V is TRBV12-3 or TRBV12-4 and J is TRBJ2-7, with 10 bases that match TRBD2. CDR3 length: 15 residues. V lost 4 bases and J lost 1; bases outside the gene matches: 4. DNA of the CDR3: TGTGCCAGCAGTTGGGGACTAGCGTCTTCCTACGAGCAGTACTTC. The encoded protein is CASSWGLASSYEQYF.

The gene calls are TRBV10-1 and TRBJ1-3; D gene unclear. This CDR3 comprises 15 residues. Trimming cost V 6 bases and J 1 base, with 13 bases left between them. Per germline, CDR1 WNHNN and CDR2 SYGVQD (reference sequence). CDR3 sequence (DNA): TGCGCCAGCAGGCAGCAGGAGGTATCTGGAAACACCATATATTTT. It is translated as CASRQQEVSGNTIYF.

The chain carries TRBV15 and TRBJ1-4; 11 nucleotides line up with TRBD1. Germline V gene data show CDR1 as LNHNV and CDR2 as YYDKDF (reference sequence). The CDR3 totals 16 residues. With V trimmed by 0 bases and J by 8 bases, 5 bases remained unmatched. The CDR3 here is CATSRDRTGGEEKLFF. The CDR3 DNA is TGTGCCACCAGCAGAGACAGGACAGGGGGCGAGGAAAAACTGTTTTTT.

This sequence joins TRBV10-3 and TRBJ1-1; D is ambiguous. The length of the CDR3 is 16 residues. V lost 2 bases and J 0 bases, leaving 13 bases between the germline ends. CDR1 ENHRY and CDR2 SYGVKD come from the germline V gene. This CDR3 reads CAISEGHDSMNTEAFF. As DNA, the CDR3 is TGTGCCATCAGTGAGGGTCACGACTCCATGAACACTGAAGCTTTCTTT.

The V gene is TRBV7-2, the J gene TRBJ1-2; D gene ambiguous. The V and J ends lost 7 bases and 1 base respectively, with 10 bases between them. The CDR3 length is 13 residues. Germline V gene data show CDR1 as SGHTA and CDR2 as FQGNSA. The CDR3 coding sequence is TGTGCCAGCACAACGTCCTTTAACTATGGCTACACCTTC. This sequence encodes CASTTSFNYGYTF. Variable domain in full (rest from reference TRBV7-2 and TRBJ1-2): GAGVSQSPSNKVTEKGKDVELRCDPISGHTALYWYRQSLGQGLEFLIYFQGNSAPDKSGLPSDRFSAERTGGSVSTLTIQRTQQEDSAVYLCASTTSFNYGYTFGSGTRLTVV.

This chain joins TRBV13 and TRBJ2-1, with 8 positions matching TRBD2. This CDR3 region has 14 residues. Germline CDR1 reads PRHDT; CDR2 reads FYEKMQ (reference sequence). V shed 5 bases and J 4 bases; nucleotides not matched to a gene: 4. The CDR3 nucleotides are TGTGCCAGCAGCCACCGGGGGGGATACAATGAGCAGTTCTTC. It codes for CASSHRGGYNEQFF. Full variable domain (outside the CDR3, taken from reference TRBV13 and TRBJ2-1): AAGVIQSPRHLIKEKRETATLKCYPIPRHDTVYWYQQGPGQDPQFLISFYEKMQSDKGSIPDRFSAQQFSDYHSELNMSSLELGDSALYFCASSHRGGYNEQFFGPGTRLTVL.

Ten or more counts support this clonotype. CDR3 residues: CASSSLSGANVLTF. CDR3 sequence (DNA): TGTGCCAGCAGCTCCCTATCTGGGGCCAACGTCCTGACTTTC. The chain employs TRBV7-8 and TRBJ2-6, with D hard to call. The germline CDR1 and CDR2 sequences are SGHVS and FQNEAQ. The CDR3 totals 14 residues. V was trimmed by 4 bases and J by 1 base, leaving 5 bases between them.

This chain joins TRBV20-1 and TRBJ2-1; 10 bases map to TRBD2. The germline V gene has CDR1 DFQATT and CDR2 SNEGSKA (reference sequence). The CDR3 covers 18 residues. V dropped 1 base and J dropped 1; count of bases not matched to a gene: 10. CDR3 in amino acids: CSARAGLAGAVSYNEQFF. In nucleotides, the CDR3 is TGCAGTGCTAGAGCGGGCCTAGCGGGGGCCGTATCCTACAATGAGCAGTTCTTC.

Details on this clonotype: A much larger clone sits a single nucleotide away, making a read error possible. DNA of the CDR3: TGTGCCAGCAAGGGGGTCACTGACGCTTTCTTT. Its protein is CASKGVTDAFF. The gene calls are TRBV27 and TRBJ1-1; tentatively, D is TRBD1 (6 bases). The CDR3 is 11 amino acids. Per the germline V gene, CDR1 is MNHEY and CDR2 is SMNVEV (reference sequence).

The rearrangement links TRBV5-4 to TRBJ2-7; tentative D call: TRBD1 (5 bases). CDR3 size: 12 residues. V lost 3 bases and J 3 bases, leaving 7 bases between the germline ends. CDR1 and CDR2 from the germline V gene are SGHNT and YYREEE (reference sequence). CDR3 protein: CASSSDNYEQYF. The CDR3 bases are TGTGCCAGCAGCTCGGACAACTACGAGCAGTACTTC.

Only a few counts were recorded for this clonotype. This chain uses TRBV9 with TRBJ2-2; D gene uncertain. This CDR3 comprises 13 residues. Trimming removed 4 bases at V and 2 bases at J, with 6 bases between. CDR1 and CDR2 (germline): SGDLS, YYNGEE. CDR3 in DNA: TGTGCCAGCAGCACCGGAAACACCGGGGAGCTGTTTTTT. It translates to CASSTGNTGELFF.

V gene TRBV20-1 combines with J gene TRBJ1-2, with D unresolved. The CDR3 consists of 12 residues. Looked up from germline, CDR1 is DFQATT and CDR2 is SNEGSKA (reference sequence). Between the trimmed V and J ends, which lost 3 bases and 12 bases, there was a span of 17 bases. The chain's CDR3 is CSASEGGVGNTF. As DNA, the CDR3 is TGCAGTGCTAGTGAGGGAGGCGTAGGAAACACCTTC.

This clonotype was seen ten or more times. The chain joins TRBV13 to TRBJ2-5, with D unclear. Germline CDR1 PRHDT, CDR2 FYEKMQ (reference sequence). The ends were cut back, 3 bases at V and 3 bases at J, with 11 bases in the middle. The CDR3 extends over 14 amino acids. The CDR3 region is CASSFEAEKETQYF. CDR3 nucleotides: TGTGCCAGCAGCTTTGAGGCTGAAAAAGAGACCCAGTACTTC.

This clonotype has more than one count but fewer than ten. The V gene is TRBV2, the J gene TRBJ2-7, with 7 nucleotides matching TRBD1. The germline V gene has CDR1 SNHLY and CDR2 FYNNEI. The CDR3 totals 13 residues. J gave up 4 bases and V 9 bases, and 9 bases lay outside the gene matches. CDR3 bases: TGTGCCAGTGGGACAGAGTCTTTTTACGAGCAGTACTTC. Translation: CASGTESFYEQYF.

The chain recombines TRBV5-1 with TRBJ2-1; TRBD1 matches at 8 bases. This CDR3 has 16 residues. The germline gives CDR1 SGHRS, CDR2 YFSETQ. V lost 0 bases and J lost 3; bases outside the gene matches: 5. The CDR3 protein is CASSLASGTGYNEQFF. The CDR3 nucleotides read TGCGCCAGCAGCTTGGCCTCCGGGACAGGCTACAATGAGCAGTTCTTC.

The V call is TRBV15, the J call TRBJ2-5; D gene ambiguous. Germline-derived CDR1 and CDR2 are LNHNV and YYDKDF (reference sequence). This CDR3 is 15 amino acids long. V lost 6 bases, J lost 0 bases, and 14 bases lay in between. CDR3 sequence: CATREPSGNQETQYF. The CDR3 DNA reads as TGTGCCACCAGAGAACCTTCAGGAAACCAAGAGACCCAGTACTTC.